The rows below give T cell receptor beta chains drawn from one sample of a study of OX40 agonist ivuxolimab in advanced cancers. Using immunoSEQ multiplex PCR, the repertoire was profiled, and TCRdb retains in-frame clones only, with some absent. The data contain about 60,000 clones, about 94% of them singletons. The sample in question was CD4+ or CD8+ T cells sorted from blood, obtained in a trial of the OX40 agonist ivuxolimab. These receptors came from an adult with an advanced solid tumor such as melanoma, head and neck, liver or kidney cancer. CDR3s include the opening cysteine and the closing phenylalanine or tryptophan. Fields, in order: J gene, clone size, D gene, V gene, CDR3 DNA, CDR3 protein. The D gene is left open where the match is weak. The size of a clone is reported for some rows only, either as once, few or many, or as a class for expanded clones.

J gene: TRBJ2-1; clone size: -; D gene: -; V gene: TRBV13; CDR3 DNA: TGTGCCAATCTTGAGTTCGAGAAAAAGGCGGAACAGTTCTTC; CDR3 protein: CANLEFEKKAEQFF
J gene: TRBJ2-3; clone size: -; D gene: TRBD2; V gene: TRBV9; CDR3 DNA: TGTGCCAGCAGCGTAGGTAGCGGGGGACCCACAGATACGCAGTATTTT; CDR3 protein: CASSVGSGGPTDTQYF
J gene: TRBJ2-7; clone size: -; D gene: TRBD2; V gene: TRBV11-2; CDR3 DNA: TGTGCCAGCAGGCCCGGGACTAGCGGGATCGAGCAGTACTTC; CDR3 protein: CASRPGTSGIEQYF
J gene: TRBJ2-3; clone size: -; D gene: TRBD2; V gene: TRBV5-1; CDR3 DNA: TGCGCCAGCAGCTGGGAAGCGGGAGGGCGGAATACGCAGTATTTT; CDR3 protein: CASSWEAGGRNTQYF
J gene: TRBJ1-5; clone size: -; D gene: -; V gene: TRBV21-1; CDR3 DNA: TGTGCCAGCAGCATCTTACTCCGGGACAGGGTGGAACAACCCAATAGCAATCAGCCCCAGCATTTT; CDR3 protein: CASSILLRDRVEQPNSNQPQHF
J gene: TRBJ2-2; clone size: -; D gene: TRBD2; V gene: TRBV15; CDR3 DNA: TGTGCCACCAGCAGAGATTATGCTAGCGGGAACACCGGGGAGCTGTTTTTT; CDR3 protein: CATSRDYASGNTGELFF
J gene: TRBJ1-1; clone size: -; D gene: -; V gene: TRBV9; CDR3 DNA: TGTGCCAGCAGCGTTCAGGGTGGAACTGAAGCTTTCTTT; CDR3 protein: CASSVQGGTEAFF
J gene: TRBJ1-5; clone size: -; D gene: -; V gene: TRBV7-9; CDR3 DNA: TGTGCCAGCAGCTTAGGCAGGGGAGTTTCTAGCAATCAGCCCCAGCATTTT; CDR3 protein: CASSLGRGVSSNQPQHF
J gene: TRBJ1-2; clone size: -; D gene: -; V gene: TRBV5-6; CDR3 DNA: TGTGCCAGCAGCTTGGCCCTAGACAACTATGGCTACACCTTC; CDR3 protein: CASSLALDNYGYTF
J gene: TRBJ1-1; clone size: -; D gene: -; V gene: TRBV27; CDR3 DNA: TGTGCCAGCAGTTTGGGGGGCCCCAGGGGCACTGAAGCTTTCTTT; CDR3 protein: CASSLGGPRGTEAFF
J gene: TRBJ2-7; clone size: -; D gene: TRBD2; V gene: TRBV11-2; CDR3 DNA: TGTGCCAGCAGCTCAACGACGACTGGGACTAGCCGTCCCTACGAGCAGTACTTC; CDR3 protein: CASSSTTTGTSRPYEQYF
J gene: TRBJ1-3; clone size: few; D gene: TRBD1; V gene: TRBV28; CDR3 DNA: TGTGCCAGCAGTTCTCCGTTGTTGACAGGGCCCGTTTCCTCTGGAAACACCATATATTTT; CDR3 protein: CASSSPLLTGPVSSGNTIYF
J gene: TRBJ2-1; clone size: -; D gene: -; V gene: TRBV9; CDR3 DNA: TGTGCCAGCAGCGTAGCTATCGCGGCTTTGGTAGGTGAGCAGTTCTTC; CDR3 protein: CASSVAIAALVGEQFF
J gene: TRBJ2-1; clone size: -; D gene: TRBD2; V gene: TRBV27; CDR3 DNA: TGTGCCAGCAGTTCAACTCCGGGACTAGCGGCCTACAATGAGCAGTTCTTC; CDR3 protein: CASSSTPGLAAYNEQFF
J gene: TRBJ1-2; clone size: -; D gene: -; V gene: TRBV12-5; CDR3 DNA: TGTGCTAGTGGTTTGGGAGCCGGCGGCTACACCTTC; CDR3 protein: CASGLGAGGYTF
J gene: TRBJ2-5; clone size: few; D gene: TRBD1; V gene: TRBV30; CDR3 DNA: TGTGCCTGGAGTGAAGTAGGACAGGGAGGAGAGACCCAGTACTTC; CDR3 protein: CAWSEVGQGGETQYF
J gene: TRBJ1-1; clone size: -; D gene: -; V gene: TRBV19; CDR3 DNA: TGTGCCAGTAGTGCCCGACAGAACACTGAAGCTTTCTTT; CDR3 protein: CASSARQNTEAFF
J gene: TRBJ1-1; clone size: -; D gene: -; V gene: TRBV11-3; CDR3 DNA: TGTGCCAGCAGCTTAGTGCGGAACACTGAAGCTTTCTTT; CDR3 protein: CASSLVRNTEAFF
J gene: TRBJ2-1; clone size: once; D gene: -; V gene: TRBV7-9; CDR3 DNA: TGTGCCAGCAGCTTAGCTCCGGCGCTCGAGCAGTTCTTC; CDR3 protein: CASSLAPALEQFF
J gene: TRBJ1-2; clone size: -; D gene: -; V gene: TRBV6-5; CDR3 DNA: TGTGCCAGCAGTTACCCCCGGGACGGGGAGGGCTACACCTTC; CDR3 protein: CASSYPRDGEGYTF
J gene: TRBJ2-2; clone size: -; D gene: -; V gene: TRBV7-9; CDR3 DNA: TGTGCCAGCAGCCCCAGGGCGATCACCGCGAACACCGGGGAGCTGTTTTTT; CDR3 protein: CASSPRAITANTGELFF
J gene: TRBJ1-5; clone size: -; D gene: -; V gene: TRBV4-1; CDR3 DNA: TGCGCCAGCAGCCCAGGACAGAGTAGCAATCAGCCCCAGCATTTT; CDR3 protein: CASSPGQSSNQPQHF
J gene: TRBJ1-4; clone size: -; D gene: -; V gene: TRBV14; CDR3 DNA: TGTGCCAGCAGCCAAGACAATGACGCTGACGGTGAAAAACTGTTTTTT; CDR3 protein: CASSQDNDADGEKLFF
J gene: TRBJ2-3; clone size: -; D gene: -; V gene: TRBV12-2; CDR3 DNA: TGTGCAAGTCGCCTTGGGCCTAGCGGGAGGGCTGAAGATACGCAGTATTTT; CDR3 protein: CASRLGPSGRAEDTQYF
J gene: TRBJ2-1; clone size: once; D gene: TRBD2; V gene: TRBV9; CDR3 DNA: TGTGCCAGCAGCGTAGTTGGGACTAGCTTTATGAATGAGCAGTTCTTC; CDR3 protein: CASSVVGTSFMNEQFF
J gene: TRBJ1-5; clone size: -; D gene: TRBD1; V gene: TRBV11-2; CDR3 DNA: TGTGCCAGCAGCTTTGGACAGGAACCTTATAGCAATCAGCCCCAGCATTTT; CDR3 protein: CASSFGQEPYSNQPQHF
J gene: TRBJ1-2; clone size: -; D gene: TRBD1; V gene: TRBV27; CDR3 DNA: TGTGCCAGCAGTTTAGACAGGGTTGGGTATGGCTACACCTTC; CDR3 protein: CASSLDRVGYGYTF
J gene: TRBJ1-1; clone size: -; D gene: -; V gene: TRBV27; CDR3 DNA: TGTGCCAGCAGGCTTTATGGTAAAGCTGAAGCTTTCTTT; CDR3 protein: CASRLYGKAEAFF
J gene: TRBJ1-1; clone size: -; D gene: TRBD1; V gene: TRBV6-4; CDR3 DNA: TGTGCCAGCAGCCCAGGGGGCTTACGCACTGAAGCTTTCTTT; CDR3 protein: CASSPGGLRTEAFF
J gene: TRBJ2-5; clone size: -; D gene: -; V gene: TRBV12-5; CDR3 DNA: TGTGCTAGTGGTTTGGTACTCTCAGGCAGGACAGTCGGGGAGACCCAGTACTTC; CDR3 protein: CASGLVLSGRTVGETQYF
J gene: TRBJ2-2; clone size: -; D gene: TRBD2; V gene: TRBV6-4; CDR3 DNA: TGTGCCAGCAAGTCTCTAGCGGGAGCGGCCGGGGAGCTGTTTTTT; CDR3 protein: CASKSLAGAAGELFF
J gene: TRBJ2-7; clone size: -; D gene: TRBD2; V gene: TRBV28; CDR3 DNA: TGTGCCAGCAGTTTACCGTATAGCGGGTTCTCCCCGGACGAGCAGTACTTC; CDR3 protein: CASSLPYSGFSPDEQYF
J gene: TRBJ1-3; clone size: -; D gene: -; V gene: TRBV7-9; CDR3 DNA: TGTGCCAGCAGCTTAGTCCCCCACTCTGGAAACACCATATATTTT; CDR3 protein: CASSLVPHSGNTIYF
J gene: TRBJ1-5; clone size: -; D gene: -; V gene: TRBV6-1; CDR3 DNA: TGTGCCAGCAGAGGCACCTATAGCAATCAGCCCCAGCATTTT; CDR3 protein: CASRGTYSNQPQHF
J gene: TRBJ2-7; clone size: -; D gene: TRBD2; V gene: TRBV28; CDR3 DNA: TGTGCCAGCAGTTTTGCGGGGGAGGGCTACGAGCAGTACTTC; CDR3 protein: CASSFAGEGYEQYF
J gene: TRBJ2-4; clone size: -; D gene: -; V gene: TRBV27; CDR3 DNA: TGTGCCAGCAGTCCTACAGGACAGAGCATTCAGTACTTC; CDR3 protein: CASSPTGQSIQYF